The next 2 T cell receptor beta chains were all read from a single sample in a study of beta chain features in type 1 diabetes. Expressed TCRB transcripts got sequenced, as all isolated RNA was reverse transcribed. The protocol was immunoSEQ multiplex PCR, while the TCRdb copy is restricted to in-frame clones and leaves out a portion. The sample comprises over 300,000 clones, around 8% of which are singletons, and approximately 0.47% rests with the top ten. The specimen was central memory CD4+ T cells from blood. Source of these receptors: a woman under 30 in good health.

This clone was observed a handful of times. This chain links TRBV6-1 with TRBJ2-5, with 9 bases fitting TRBD1. V gave up 2 bases and J gave up 5 bases; unmatched junction bases: 6. The CDR3 sequence is 15 residues long. Germline lookup yields CDR1 MNHNS and CDR2 SASEGT. As DNA, the CDR3 is TGTGCCAGCAGTGAACTGGGGGGGACAGGGGAGACCCAGTACTTC. As protein: CASSELGGTGETQYF.

This clone was seen repeatedly, ten times or more. The chain joins TRBV5-6 to TRBJ1-4; TRBD1 agrees at 9 bases. The V gene end was trimmed by 4 bases and the J gene end by 8 bases; junction bases not matched to a gene: 9. The CDR3 length is 15 residues. Germline V gives CDR1 SGHDT, CDR2 YYEEEE. The DNA of the CDR3 is TGTGCCAGCAGCACCACAGGGGGCGCATTGGAAAAACTGTTTTTT. Translation gives CASSTTGGALEKLFF.